This record concerns one TCR beta chain sequence. Its antigen specificity is not known. The input lacks base qualities; no much larger clone sits a single base away. The CDR3, from cysteine to phenylalanine, totals 15 residues. CDR3 DNA is the only sequence kept; it has 45 bases, read in frame from the first base. The germline V gene (reference sequence) yields SGHKS for CDR1 and YYEKEE for CDR2. Trimming at the junction amounts to 0 bases on V and 3 bases on J, and the germline ends lie 9 bases apart. This record belongs to a study of T-cell reconstitution after alpha-beta-depleted transplantation in children (TCRdb year 2016). A note on the overall study: T-cell immune reconstitution after TCRalphabeta/CD19-depleted allogeneic hematopoietic cell transplantation in children was quantitatively tracked in the study by means of TCR repertoire profiling.

The method was PCR. Sequencing relied on an Illumina HiSeq 2500. Molecular barcoding was employed in the preparation of TCR libraries, with unique molecular identifiers being used to normalize TCRbeta repertoire quantification. In-frame beta chains were kept once TCRdb had trimmed the public reads at Q25 with fastp and called clones with MiXCR. Every distinct CDR3 protein forms one entry, paired with its most common genes and DNA. For this sample the table gives 600,000 to 700,000 distinct CDR3 sequences, of which approximately 16% were detected only once. The top ten clonotypes cover over 0.95% of the sample.

The chain uses TRBV5-5 and TRBJ2-2, with the identity of the D gene unclear. This TCR came from a human donor who donated a stem cell graft to a child with acute myeloid leukemia. This material consisted of PBMCs from the stem cell graft donor, taken from the stem cell graft. The CDR3 protein sequence reads: CASSLADDYTGELFF. The bases are TGTGCCAGCAGCTTGGCAGACGATTACACCGGGGAGCTGTTTTTT.